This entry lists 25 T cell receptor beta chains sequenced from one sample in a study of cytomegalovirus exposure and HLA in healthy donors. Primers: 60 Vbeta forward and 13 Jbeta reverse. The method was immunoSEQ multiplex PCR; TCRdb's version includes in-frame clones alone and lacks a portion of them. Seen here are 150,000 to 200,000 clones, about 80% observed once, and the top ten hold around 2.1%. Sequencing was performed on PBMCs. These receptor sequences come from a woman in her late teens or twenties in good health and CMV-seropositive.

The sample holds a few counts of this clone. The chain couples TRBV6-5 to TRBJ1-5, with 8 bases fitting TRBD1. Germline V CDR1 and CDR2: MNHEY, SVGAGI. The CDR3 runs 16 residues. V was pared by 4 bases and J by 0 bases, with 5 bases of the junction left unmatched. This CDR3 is CASSLDRAISNQPQHF. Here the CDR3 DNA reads TGTGCCAGCAGTTTGGACAGGGCCATTAGCAATCAGCCCCAGCATTTT.

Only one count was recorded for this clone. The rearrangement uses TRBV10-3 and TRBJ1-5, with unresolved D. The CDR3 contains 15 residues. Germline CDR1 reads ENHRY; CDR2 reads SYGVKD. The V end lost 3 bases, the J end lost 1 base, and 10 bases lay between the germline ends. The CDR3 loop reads CAISDAGGSNQPQHF. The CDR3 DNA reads TGTGCCATCAGTGATGCGGGCGGGAGCAATCAGCCCCAGCATTTT.

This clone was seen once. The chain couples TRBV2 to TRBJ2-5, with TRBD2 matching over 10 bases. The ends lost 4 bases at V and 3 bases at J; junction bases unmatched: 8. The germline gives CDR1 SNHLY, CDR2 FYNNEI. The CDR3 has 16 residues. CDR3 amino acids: CASSAWISGGEETQYF. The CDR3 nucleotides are TGTGCCAGCAGTGCATGGATCAGCGGGGGGGAAGAGACCCAGTACTTC.

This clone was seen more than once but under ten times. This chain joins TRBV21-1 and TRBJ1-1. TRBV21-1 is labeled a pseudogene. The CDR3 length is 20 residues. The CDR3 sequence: CASSKAVGGTELPFVVEAFF. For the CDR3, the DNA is TGTGCCAGCAGCAAAGCAGTAGGCGGAACGGAGCTCCCTTTCGTAGTTGAAGCTTTCTTT.

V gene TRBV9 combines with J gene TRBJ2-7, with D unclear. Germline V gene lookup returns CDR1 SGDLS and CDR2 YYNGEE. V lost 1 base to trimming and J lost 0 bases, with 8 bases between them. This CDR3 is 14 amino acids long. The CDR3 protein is CASSVMSSSYEQYF. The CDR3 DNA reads TGTGCCAGCAGCGTAATGAGTAGCTCCTACGAGCAGTACTTC.

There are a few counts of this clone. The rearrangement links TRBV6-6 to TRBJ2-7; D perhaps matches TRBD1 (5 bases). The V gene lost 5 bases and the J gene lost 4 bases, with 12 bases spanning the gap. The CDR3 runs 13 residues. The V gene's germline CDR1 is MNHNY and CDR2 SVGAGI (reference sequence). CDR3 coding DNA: TGTGCCAGCAGTGACAGCGACCTTTACGAGCAGTACTTC. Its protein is CASSDSDLYEQYF.

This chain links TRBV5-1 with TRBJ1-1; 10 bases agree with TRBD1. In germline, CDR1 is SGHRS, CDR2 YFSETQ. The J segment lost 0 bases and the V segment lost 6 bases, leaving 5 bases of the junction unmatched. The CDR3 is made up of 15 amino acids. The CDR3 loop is CASNEGQGMNTEAFF. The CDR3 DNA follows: TGCGCCAGCAATGAGGGACAGGGGATGAACACTGAAGCTTTCTTT. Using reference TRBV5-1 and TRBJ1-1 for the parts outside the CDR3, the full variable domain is KAGVTQTPRYLIKTRGQQVTLSCSPISGHRSVSWYQQTPGQGLQFLFEYFSETQRNKGNFPGRFSGRQFSNSRSEMNVSTLELGDSALYLCASNEGQGMNTEAFFGQGTRLTVV.

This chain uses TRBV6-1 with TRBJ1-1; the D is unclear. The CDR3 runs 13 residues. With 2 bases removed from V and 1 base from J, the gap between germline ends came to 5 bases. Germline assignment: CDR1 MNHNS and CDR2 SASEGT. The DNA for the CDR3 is TGTGCCAGCAGTGAAAATCGGAACACTGAAGCTTTCTTT. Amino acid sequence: CASSENRNTEAFF.

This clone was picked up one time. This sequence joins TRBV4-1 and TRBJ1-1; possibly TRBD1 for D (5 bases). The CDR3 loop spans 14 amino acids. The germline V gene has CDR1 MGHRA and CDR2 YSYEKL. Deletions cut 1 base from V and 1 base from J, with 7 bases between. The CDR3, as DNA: TGCGCCAGCAGCCAAGCCGACAGGAACACTGAAGCTTTCTTT. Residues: CASSQADRNTEAFF.

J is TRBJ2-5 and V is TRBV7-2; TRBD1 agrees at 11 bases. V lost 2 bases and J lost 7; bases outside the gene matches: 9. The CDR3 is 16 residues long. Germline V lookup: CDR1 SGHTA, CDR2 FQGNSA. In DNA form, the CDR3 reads TGTGCCAGCAGCTTAAGCTGGACAGGGGGCTCTTTGACCCAGTACTTC. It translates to CASSLSWTGGSLTQYF.

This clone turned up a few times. CDR3 sequence reads: CASSLAPDSLYSNQPQHF. CDR3 DNA: TGCGCCAGCAGCTTGGCCCCCGACAGTTTATATAGCAATCAGCCCCAGCATTTT. The chain uses TRBV5-1 and TRBJ1-5, with a possible D match to TRBD1 (5 bases). The CDR3 has 18 residues. Looked up from germline, CDR1 is SGHRS and CDR2 is YFSETQ. Trimming stripped 0 bases from V and 0 bases from J, with 16 bases between.

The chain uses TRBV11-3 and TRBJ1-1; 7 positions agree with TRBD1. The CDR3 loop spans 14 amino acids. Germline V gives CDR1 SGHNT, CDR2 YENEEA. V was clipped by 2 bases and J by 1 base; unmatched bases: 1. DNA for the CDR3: TGTGCCAGCAGCTTAAACAGGGGGAACACTGAAGCTTTCTTT. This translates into CASSLNRGNTEAFF.

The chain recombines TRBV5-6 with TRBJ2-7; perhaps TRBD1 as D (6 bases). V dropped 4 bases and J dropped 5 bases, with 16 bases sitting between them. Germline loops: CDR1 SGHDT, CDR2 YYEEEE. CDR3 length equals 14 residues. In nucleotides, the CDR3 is TGTGCCAGCAGCCCTCACAGGGAATTGGACGAGCAGTACTTC. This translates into CASSPHRELDEQYF.

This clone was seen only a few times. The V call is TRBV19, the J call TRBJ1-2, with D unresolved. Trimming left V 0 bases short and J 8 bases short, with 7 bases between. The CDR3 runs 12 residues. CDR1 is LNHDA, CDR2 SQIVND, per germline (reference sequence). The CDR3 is CASSIERRGYTF. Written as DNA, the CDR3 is TGTGCCAGTAGTATAGAAAGGCGGGGCTACACCTTC.

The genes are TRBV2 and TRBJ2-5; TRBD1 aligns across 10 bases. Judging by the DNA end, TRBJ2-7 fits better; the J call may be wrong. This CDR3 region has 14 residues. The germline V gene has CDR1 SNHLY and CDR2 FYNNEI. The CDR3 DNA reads TGTGCCAGCAGAGGGACAGGGGACTCCTACGAGCAGTACTTC. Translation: CASRGTGDSYEQYF.

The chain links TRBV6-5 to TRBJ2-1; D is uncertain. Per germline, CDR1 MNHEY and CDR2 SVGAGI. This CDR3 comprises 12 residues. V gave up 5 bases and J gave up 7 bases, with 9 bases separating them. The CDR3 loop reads CASSRSSNEQFF. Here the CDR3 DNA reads TGTGCCAGCAGTCGCTCTAGTAATGAGCAGTTCTTC.

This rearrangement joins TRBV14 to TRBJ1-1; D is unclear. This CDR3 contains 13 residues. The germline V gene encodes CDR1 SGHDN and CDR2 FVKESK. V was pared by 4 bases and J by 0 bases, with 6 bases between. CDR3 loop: CASSPKLNTEAFF. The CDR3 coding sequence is TGTGCCAGCAGCCCAAAATTGAACACTGAAGCTTTCTTT.

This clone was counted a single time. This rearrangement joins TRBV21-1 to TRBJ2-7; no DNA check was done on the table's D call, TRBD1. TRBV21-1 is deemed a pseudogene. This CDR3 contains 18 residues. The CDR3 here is CASSKLAGGGAGSYEQYF. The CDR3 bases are TGTGCCAGCAGCAAGTTGGCTGGAGGGGGCGCGGGCTCCTACGAGCAGTACTTC.

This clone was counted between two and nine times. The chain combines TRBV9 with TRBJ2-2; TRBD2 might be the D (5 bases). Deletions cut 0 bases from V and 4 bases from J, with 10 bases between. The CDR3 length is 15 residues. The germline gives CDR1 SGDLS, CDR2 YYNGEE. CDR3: CASSVEGLLTGELFF. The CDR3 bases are TGTGCCAGCAGCGTAGAAGGACTCCTCACCGGGGAGCTGTTTTTT.

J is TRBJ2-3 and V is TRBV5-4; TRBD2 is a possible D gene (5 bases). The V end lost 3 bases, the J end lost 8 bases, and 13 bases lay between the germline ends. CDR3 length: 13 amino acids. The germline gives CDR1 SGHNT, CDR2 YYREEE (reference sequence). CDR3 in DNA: TGTGCCAGCAGCTCGGACTCCACGGGTACGCAGTATTTT. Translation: CASSSDSTGTQYF.

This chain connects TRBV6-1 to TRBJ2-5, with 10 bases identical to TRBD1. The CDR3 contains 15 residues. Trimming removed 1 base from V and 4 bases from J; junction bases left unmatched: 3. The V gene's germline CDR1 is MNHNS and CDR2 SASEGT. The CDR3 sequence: CASSEVTGGGETQYF. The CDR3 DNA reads TGTGCCAGCAGTGAAGTGACAGGGGGCGGAGAGACCCAGTACTTC.

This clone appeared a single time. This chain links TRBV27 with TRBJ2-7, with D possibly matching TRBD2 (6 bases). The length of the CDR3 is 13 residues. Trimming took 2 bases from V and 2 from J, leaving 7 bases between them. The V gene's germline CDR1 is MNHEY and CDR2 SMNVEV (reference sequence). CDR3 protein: CASSLGGTYEQYV. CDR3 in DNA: TGTGCCAGCAGTTTAGGGGGGACCTACGAGCAGTACGTC.

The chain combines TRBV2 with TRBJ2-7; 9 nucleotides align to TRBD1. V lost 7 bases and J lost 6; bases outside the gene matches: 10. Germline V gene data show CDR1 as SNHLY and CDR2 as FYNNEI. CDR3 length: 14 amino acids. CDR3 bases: TGTGCCAGCACCTTAAACAGGGGGCGCGGCGAGCAGTACTTC. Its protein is CASTLNRGRGEQYF.

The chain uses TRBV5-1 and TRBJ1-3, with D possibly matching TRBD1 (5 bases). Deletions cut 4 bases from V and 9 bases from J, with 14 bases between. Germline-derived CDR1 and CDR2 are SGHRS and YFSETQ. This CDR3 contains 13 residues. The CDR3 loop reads CASSAGTDTTIYF. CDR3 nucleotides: TGCGCCAGCAGCGCGGGGACCGACACCACCATATATTTT.

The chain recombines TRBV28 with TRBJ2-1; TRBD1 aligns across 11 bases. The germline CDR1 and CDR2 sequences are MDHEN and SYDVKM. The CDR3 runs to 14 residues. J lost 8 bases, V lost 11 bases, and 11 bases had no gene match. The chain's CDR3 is CAAGVGTGGYEQFF. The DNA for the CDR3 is TGTGCCGCCGGAGTCGGGACAGGGGGTTATGAGCAGTTCTTC.